This T cell receptor (beta chain) was found in a study of cytomegalovirus exposure and HLA in healthy donors. Method: immunoSEQ multiplex PCR; TCRdb's copy keeps in-frame clones and lacks some. In the table there are 200,000 to 250,000 clones, around four fifths of which are singletons. This clonotype originated in a young woman in good health and CMV-seronegative. Material: PBMCs.

The CDR3 loop reads CASSVAAGTNTEAFF. CDR3 sequence (DNA): TGTGCCAGCAGCGTAGCGGCAGGGACGAACACTGAAGCTTTCTTT. The chain is built from TRBV9 and TRBJ1-1; TRBD1 might be the D (5 bases). This CDR3 comprises 15 residues. The V gene lost 0 bases and the J gene lost 1 base, with 10 bases spanning the gap. The V gene's germline CDR1 is SGDLS and CDR2 YYNGEE.